A selection of T cell receptor beta chains follows, all from one sample in a study of blood T cell repertoires in COVID-19. Libraries were prepared by immunoSEQ multiplex PCR; TCRdb keeps only in-frame clonotypes and omits some of them. The sample consists of 150,000 to 200,000 clones, around nine tenths of them appearing once. The specimen was peripheral blood. The receptor set was obtained from a man in his sixties or seventies with acute or convalescent COVID-19. The CDR3 runs from the conserved cysteine through the conserved F or W. Each record gives: J gene, V gene, clone size, D gene, CDR3 protein, CDR3 DNA. A D gene is named only where the DNA matches it firmly. Clone sizes are given selectively: once, few, many, or a class where the clone is expanded.

TRBJ1-4,TRBV2,once,TRBD1,CASSEHRTGHDLEEKLFF,TGTGCCAGCAGTGAACATCGGACAGGGCATGATCTCGAGGAAAAACTGTTTTTT
TRBJ2-1,TRBV18,.,TRBD1,CASSTLGQSSYNEQFF,TGTGCCAGCTCAACCTTGGGACAGAGCTCCTACAATGAGCAGTTCTTC
TRBJ1-1,TRBV6-5,.,TRBD1,CASSYSGTGYTEAFF,TGTGCCAGCAGTTACTCGGGGACAGGGTACACTGAAGCTTTCTTT
TRBJ1-4,TRBV28,.,TRBD1,CASSPGTGDLFF,TGTGCCAGCAGTCCCGGGACAGGCGACCTGTTTTTT
TRBJ2-5,TRBV2,.,.,CASRFSGGETQYF,TGTGCCAGCAGGTTCTCCGGCGGAGAGACCCAGTACTTC
TRBJ2-1,TRBV10-1,.,TRBD2,CASTNRGVAYNEQFF,TGCGCCAGCACCAACCGGGGGGTAGCCTACAATGAGCAGTTCTTC
TRBJ2-1,TRBV2,.,TRBD1,CASRGQMINEQFF,TGTGCCAGCAGGGGACAGATGATCAATGAGCAGTTCTTC
TRBJ1-6,TRBV19,.,TRBD1,CATPGQGKSPLHF,TGTGCCACCCCGGGACAGGGTAAATCACCCCTCCACTTT
TRBJ2-5,TRBV2,.,TRBD1,CASKWGGMTGGVQETQYF,TGTGCCAGCAAATGGGGCGGTATGACAGGGGGTGTCCAAGAGACCCAGTACTTC
TRBJ2-1,TRBV9,.,.,CASSVGQRYNEQFF,TGTGCCAGCAGCGTAGGACAGAGATACAATGAGCAGTTCTTC
TRBJ2-7,TRBV4-2,.,TRBD2,CASSPIPGTRAREQYF,TGTGCCAGCAGCCCCATCCCCGGGACTAGGGCTAGAGAGCAGTACTTC
TRBJ2-7,TRBV12-3/TRBV12-4,.,TRBD1,CASSRQGAYEQYF,TGTGCCAGCAGCCGACAGGGGGCTTACGAGCAGTACTTC
TRBJ2-1,TRBV7-3,.,TRBD2,CASSLTSGDEQFF,TGTGCCAGCAGCTTAACTAGCGGGGACGAGCAGTTCTTC
TRBJ1-3,TRBV30,.,TRBD1,CAWTPGQGNTIYF,TGTGCCTGGACCCCGGGACAGGGAAACACCATATATTTT
TRBJ1-2,TRBV7-4,.,.,CASSSSPAQGGYTF,TGTGCCAGCAGCTCCTCCCCGGCCCAGGGGGGCTACACCTTC
TRBJ2-5,TRBV7-3,.,.,CASSSPPFLETQYF,TGTGCCAGCAGCAGCCCGCCGTTCCTGGAGACCCAGTACTTC
TRBJ2-7,TRBV4-2,.,TRBD2,CASSQEASGENYEQYF,TGTGCCAGCAGCCAAGAGGCTAGCGGGGAAAACTACGAGCAGTACTTC
TRBJ2-1,TRBV7-8,once,.,CASSARAGTEQFF,TGTGCCAGCAGCGCAAGGGCCGGGACAGAGCAGTTCTTC
TRBJ2-7,TRBV6-5,.,.,CASSPQLYSYEQYF,TGTGCCAGCAGTCCCCAGTTGTACTCCTACGAGCAGTACTTC
TRBJ2-1,TRBV6-5,.,TRBD2,CASSTGGEQFF,TGTGCCAGCAGTACCGGGGGGGAGCAGTTCTTC
TRBJ2-7,TRBV5-1,once,.,CASAAAGMTYEQYF,TGCGCCAGCGCCGCGGCGGGAATGACCTACGAGCAGTACTTC
TRBJ2-7,TRBV14,.,.,CASSQGFSPRTTPVPYYEQYF,TGTGCCAGCAGCCAGGGGTTTTCTCCCCGGACTACTCCCGTCCCTTACTACGAGCAGTACTTC
TRBJ1-2,TRBV6-5,.,.,CASSFGGGDYGYTF,TGTGCCAGCAGCTTCGGTGGAGGTGACTATGGCTACACCTTC
TRBJ2-5,TRBV5-1,.,TRBD1,CASARTGGETQYF,TGCGCCAGCGCCAGGACAGGGGGGGAGACCCAGTACTTC
TRBJ2-2,TRBV4-3,.,TRBD2,CASSQEEASGLNTGELFF,TGCGCCAGCAGCCAAGAGGAAGCGTCGGGACTAAACACCGGGGAGCTGTTTTTT
TRBJ2-5,TRBV19,.,TRBD2,CASEAGGIVGTQYF,TGTGCCAGCGAAGCGGGGGGCATCGTAGGGACCCAGTACTTC
TRBJ1-2,TRBV11-2,few,.,CASSLAVGYGYTF,TGTGCCAGCAGCTTGGCGGTGGGCTATGGCTACACCTTC
TRBJ2-2,TRBV6-5,.,TRBD1,CASSRRDRATGELFF,TGTGCCAGCAGCAGGCGGGACAGGGCCACCGGGGAGCTGTTTTTT
TRBJ2-5,TRBV28,.,TRBD2,CASSSLAGVSETQYF,TGTGCCAGCAGCTCACTAGCGGGGGTATCAGAGACCCAGTACTTC
TRBJ1-5,TRBV5-5,.,.,CASSDDRFRDPYSNQPQHF,TGTGCCAGCAGCGATGACAGGTTCCGCGATCCTTATAGCAATCAGCCCCAGCATTTT
TRBJ2-5,TRBV3-1/TRBV3-2,.,.,CASSHRRETQYF,TGTGCCAGCAGCCATCGCCGGGAGACCCAGTACTTC
TRBJ1-4,TRBV16,.,TRBD1,CASSPPGQGMTQKLFF,TGTGCCAGCAGCCCCCCGGGACAGGGAATGACGCAAAAACTGTTTTTT